This T cell receptor beta chain was captured by sequencing in a study of blood T cell repertoires in COVID-19. About the study: Sample material is recorded as cDNA or gDNA derived from T cells, B-cell-depleted T cells, or PBMCs.

Self-reported history from a screening survey and questionnaire set each donor's cohort. Clones were read by immunoSEQ multiplex PCR, and TCRdb kept only the in-frame ones, dropping some. The sample contains more than 200,000 clones, roughly 89% of which appear only once. Germline V gene data show CDR1 as LNHDA and CDR2 as SQIVND (reference sequence). With 5 bases clipped from V and 3 bases from J, the junction kept 10 bases outside the gene matches. The CDR3 runs to 15 residues. Sequencing was performed on PBMCs or T cells enriched from blood (not recorded which). This clonotype was obtained from a woman between 25 and 40 years old with acute COVID-19. The chain links TRBV19 to TRBJ2-7, with 7 bases that match TRBD2. This CDR3 is CASSPGRGTNYEQYF. The CDR3 nucleotides are TGTGCCAGTAGTCCCGGTCGAGGGACTAACTACGAGCAGTACTTC.